This T cell receptor (beta chain) was obtained from a study of control samples from healthy donors and cancer patients (dated by TCRdb to the early 2020s). According to the germline V gene (reference sequence), CDR1 reads MNHNY and CDR2 reads SVGAGI. V has 5 bases trimmed and J has 9 bases trimmed; junction bases matching no gene number 6. Reading from cysteine to phenylalanine, the CDR3 counts 14 amino acids. Only the CDR3 region is kept as DNA, spanning 42 bases read in frame from base 1. The library was generated by the immunoSEQ multiplex PCR assay. TCRdb stores this immuneACCESS table with in-frame sequences only. Part of the clones is absent; in the studies checked, under half of the shortfall reflects unresolved V genes, and no reason is known for the rest. The sample table shows about 150,000 clones, and around 96% are seen once. The ten largest clones capture about 5.2% of the sample. This clone appeared a single time. Its recognized antigen is unknown. No base quality information exists; no much larger clone differs at one position.

This TCR derives from a man aged 35-49 years in good health. Sequenced material: blood. The chain is made from TRBV6-6 and TRBJ2-1, and 11 bases in between align with TRBD1. The CDR3 loop reads CASSRGQGASEQFF. The DNA is TGTGCCAGCAGTCGCGGACAGGGGGCAAGTGAGCAGTTCTTC.